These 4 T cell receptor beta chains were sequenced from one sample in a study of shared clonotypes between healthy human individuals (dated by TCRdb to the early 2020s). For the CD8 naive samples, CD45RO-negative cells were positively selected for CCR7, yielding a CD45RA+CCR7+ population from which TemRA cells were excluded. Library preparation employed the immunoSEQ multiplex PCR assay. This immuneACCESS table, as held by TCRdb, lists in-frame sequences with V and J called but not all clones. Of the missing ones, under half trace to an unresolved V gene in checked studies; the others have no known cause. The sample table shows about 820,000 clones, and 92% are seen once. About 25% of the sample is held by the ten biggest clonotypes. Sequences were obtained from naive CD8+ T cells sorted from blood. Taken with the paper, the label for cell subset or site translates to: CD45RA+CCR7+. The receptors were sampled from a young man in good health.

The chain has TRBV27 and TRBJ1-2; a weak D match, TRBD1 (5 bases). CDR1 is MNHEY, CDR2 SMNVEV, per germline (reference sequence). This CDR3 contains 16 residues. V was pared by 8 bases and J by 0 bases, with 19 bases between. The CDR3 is CASGTRAGKANYGYTF. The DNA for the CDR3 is TGTGCCAGCGGGACCAGGGCCGGGAAAGCTAACTATGGCTACACCTTC.

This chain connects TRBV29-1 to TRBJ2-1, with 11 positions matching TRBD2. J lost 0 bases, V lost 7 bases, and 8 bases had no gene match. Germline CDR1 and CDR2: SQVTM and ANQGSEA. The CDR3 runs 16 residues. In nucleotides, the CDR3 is TGCAGCGGGACGGGACTAGCGGAATCCTCCTACAATGAGCAGTTCTTC. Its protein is CSGTGLAESSYNEQFF.

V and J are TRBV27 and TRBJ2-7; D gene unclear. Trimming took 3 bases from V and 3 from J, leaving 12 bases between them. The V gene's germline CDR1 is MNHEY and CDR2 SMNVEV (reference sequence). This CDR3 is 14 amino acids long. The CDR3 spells CASSLEGNRYEQYF. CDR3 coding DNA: TGTGCCAGCAGTTTGGAAGGGAATCGCTACGAGCAGTACTTC.

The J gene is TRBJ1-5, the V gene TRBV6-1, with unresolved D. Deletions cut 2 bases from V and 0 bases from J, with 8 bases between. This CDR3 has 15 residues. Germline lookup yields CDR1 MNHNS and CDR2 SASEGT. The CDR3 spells CASSEWPDSNQPQHF. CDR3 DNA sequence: TGTGCCAGCAGTGAATGGCCAGATAGCAATCAGCCCCAGCATTTT.